Here is one T cell receptor beta chain with its context. Its antigen specificity is not known. No much larger clonotype is one base removed from it; base qualities were not supplied. This specimen comes from a study of shared clonotypes between healthy human individuals (dated by TCRdb to 2020 to 2021). As for the study more broadly: Two women and a few men aged 18 to 49 years were included in the cohort. For each donor, CD4 naive and CD4 memory were each given three plates, CD8 naive was given two plates, and CD8 memory was given one plate. Blood TCR repertoires of roughly 5 healthy adults were deeply sequenced to estimate repertoire size and the extent of clonotype sharing between individuals. To increase sequencing depth and limit assay-specific biases, TCR repertoire library preparation and sequencing were carried out by different laboratories using diverse techniques. Each donor's leukapheresis produced roughly between roughly 0.9 and 8.9 billion PBMCs.

TCR CDR3 regions were amplified from genomic DNA by multiplex PCR using the deep immunoSEQ assay. Extracted genomic DNA from each cell subset was distributed evenly across all wells of several immunoSEQ 96-well plates, and each plate was treated as a replicate. For sorted subsets, about 200 ng genomic DNA, equal to some 30,000 T cell genomes, was loaded into each replicate PCR. Purified libraries were quantified with a Qubit 3.0 fluorometer, sized on a Bioanalyzer 2100, and re-quantified with the KAPA Library Quantification kit. Every immunoSEQ 96-well plate was sequenced on a separate single-read 150-cycle Illumina NextSeq 550 flow cell. The original pipeline was this. Because the immunoSEQ output held only junctional sequences and lacked quality scores, the filtering could not match the filtering applied to full-length reads. Sequences were annotated with PyIR, a Python wrapper for IgBLAST v1.9, using IMGT germline references to assign V/J genes and CDR3. Reads were removed for weak V/J assignments (E-value above 1e-6), missing CDR3, stop codons, out-of-frame junctions, or ambiguous translated residues. V3J clonotypes were defined as sequences sharing the same inferred V gene, J gene, and CDR3 amino acid sequence. Percentage overlap between repertoires was calculated by dividing the number of shared unique clonotypes by the size of the smaller repertoire. Three approaches were used to assess repertoire richness: RTK rarefaction, the Chao1 estimator, and Recon v2.1 estimates of unobserved clonotypes. For all TCRbeta clonotypes obtained by the gDNA method from four donors, generation probabilities were computed with OLGA. TCRdb took over this immuneACCESS table, retaining in-frame rearrangements with V and J assigned. Such tables are incomplete; in checked studies, under half of the missing clones stem from an unresolved V gene, and the remainder is unexplained. The V and J calls and clone size are taken from that table; D and trimming were inferred from the DNA. Counted in this sample were over a million clones; 75% to 85% of them appeared once. The ten largest make up 0.5% to 0.6% of the sample.

CDR1 and CDR2, per the germline V gene (reference sequence), are SGHNT and YYREEE. Inclusive of the bounding cysteine and phenylalanine, the CDR3 is 17 residues long. Solely the CDR3 DNA is kept, with 51 bases framed from the first base. Trimming costs V 3 bases and J 3 bases, and their ends lie 20 bases apart. The donors were healthy, HIV-negative adults who had no recently reported acute infections or vaccinations. Only Caucasian adults living in Nashville, Tennessee, USA were represented among the donors. CD4+ T cells were enriched through magnetic negative selection, after which naive cells were positively selected on CD45RA and the remaining negative fraction served as the memory subset. Blood was collected by leukapheresis, and PBMCs were isolated by Ficoll-Histopaque density gradient centrifugation and then cryopreserved in liquid nitrogen vapor phase. Analytical flow cytometry was used to check the purity and quantity of every magnetically sorted T cell population. From each sorted fraction, genomic DNA was isolated and quantified by UV absorbance on a Nanodrop 2000c.

Overall study results and their limits: Pairwise subsampling led to the expectation that sequencing depth would affect the degree of clonotype sharing among donors. Rarefaction of sorted-subset datasets indicated incomplete sequencing despite the large sequencing depth. Naive subsets generally had larger estimated clonotype richness than memory subsets did. Because the study included a small number of donors, the genetic and exposure-history diversity represented was limited. Clonotypes shared by all four sorted-subset donors showed higher generation probabilities than non-shared clonotypes. When several donors were compared, the shared fraction of clonotypes was roughly 4.8% for naive CD4, 3.5% to 4% for naive CD8, 2% to 2.5% for memory CD4, and around 0.4% for memory CD8. Sampling was limited to blood, and TCR repertoires in tissue likely differ from TCR repertoires in blood.

The sample was memory CD4+ T cells from PBMCs. The cell subset or site label, as the study defines it: CD45RA-negative fraction. Recombination connected TRBV5-4 to TRBJ2-3; the D gene is possibly TRBD2, with 6 bases matching. The source is a man aged 18 to 35 in good health. Some clones in this sample may be carry-over from other donors' samples. The DNA sequence reads TGTGCCAGCAGCTCCCAACCGGGGTCGAGCGGGACAGATACGCAGTATTTT. This codes for CASSSQPGSSGTDTQYF.